This TCR beta chain was captured by sequencing in a study of blood T cell repertoires in COVID-19. Turning to the study itself: The origin of the acute and convalescent COVID-19 samples was the United States, Italy and Spain. From T cells, B-cell-depleted T cells, or PBMCs came the material, which was cDNA or gDNA.

Assignment of participants to cohorts was predicated upon participant-reported clinical history. Cohort 3 donors counted as recovered after two negative PCRs, clearance, or resolved symptoms. Germline V gives CDR1 SGHVS, CDR2 FNYEAQ. The trim removed 1 base at V and 3 bases at J, leaving 10 bases unmatched. This CDR3 region has 18 residues. Clones were read by immunoSEQ multiplex PCR, and TCRdb kept only the in-frame ones, dropping some. This sample has some 300,000 clones, with under 90% found just once. Input material: PBMCs or T cells enriched from blood (not recorded which). This receptor was obtained from a man aged 30-40 years who had recovered from COVID-19. The chain links TRBV7-6 to TRBJ1-4, with 8 bases lining up with TRBD1. CDR3 loop: CASSLVRGQVQANEKLFF. The CDR3 nucleotides are TGTGCCAGCAGCTTAGTAAGGGGACAGGTCCAAGCTAATGAAAAACTGTTTTTT.